This T cell receptor (beta chain) was sequenced in a study of shared clonotypes between healthy human individuals. CD45RO-negative, CCR7-positively selected cells formed the naive CD8 fraction, excluding terminally differentiated effector memory CD45RA+ cells. The CDR3 consists of 14 residues. Between the trimmed V and J ends, which lost 4 bases and 2 bases, there was a span of 12 bases. The germline CDR1 and CDR2 sequences are SEHNR and FQNEAQ (reference sequence). The table came from immunoSEQ multiplex PCR; TCRdb's copy has only in-frame clones and leaves some out. The top ten clones hold less than 25% of a sample with under 1 million clones, around 92% of them seen once.

The TCR sequence derives from a man aged 25 to 45 in good health. The chain uses TRBV7-9 and TRBJ2-7; D is ambiguous. Sequencing input: naive CD8+ T cells sorted from blood. The CDR3 coding sequence is TGTGCCAGCAGCTCATCTATAGTCCCCTACGAGCAGTACTTC. It codes for CASSSSIVPYEQYF.